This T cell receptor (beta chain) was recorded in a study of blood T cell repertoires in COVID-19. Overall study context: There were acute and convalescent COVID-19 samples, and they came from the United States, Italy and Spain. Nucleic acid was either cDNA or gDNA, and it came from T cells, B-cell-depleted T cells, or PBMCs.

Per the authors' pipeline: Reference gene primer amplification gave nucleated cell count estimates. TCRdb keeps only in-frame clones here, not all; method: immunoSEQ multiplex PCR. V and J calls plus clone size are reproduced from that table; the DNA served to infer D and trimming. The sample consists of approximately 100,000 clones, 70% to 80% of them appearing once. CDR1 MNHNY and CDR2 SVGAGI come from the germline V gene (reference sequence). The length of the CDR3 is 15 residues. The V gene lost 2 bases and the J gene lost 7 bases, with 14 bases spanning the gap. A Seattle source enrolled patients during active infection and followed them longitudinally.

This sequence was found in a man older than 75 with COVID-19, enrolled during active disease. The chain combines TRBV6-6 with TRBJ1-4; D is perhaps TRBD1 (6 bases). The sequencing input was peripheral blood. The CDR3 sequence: CASSYGGARGEKLFF. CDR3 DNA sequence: TGTGCCAGCAGTTACGGGGGGGCGCGAGGTGAAAAACTGTTTTTT.